One TCR beta chain is described in this entry. Its antigen is not known. The record originates from a study of cytomegalovirus exposure and HLA in healthy donors. CDR1 is SGHRS and CDR2 is YFSETQ in the germline V gene. V dropped 5 bases and J dropped 6 bases, with 22 bases sitting between them. This CDR3 has 16 residues. Whole-study findings and limits: Previously analyzed data showed that most TCR beta V segments were productive at a frequency of about 90% or about 30%. V- and J-gene trimming in TCR beta was tied to a missense DCLRE1C variant by an analysis performed later.

60 Vbeta and 13 Jbeta primers were used in PCR. The repertoire was sequenced with immunoSEQ multiplex PCR; TCRdb's copy has only in-frame clones and lacks some. The table shows roughly 180,000 clones, with about four fifths occurring only once. J is TRBJ2-3 and V is TRBV5-1; D might be TRBD1 (5 bases). Sequencing input: PBMCs. This sequence was found in a woman between 18 and 29 years old in good health and CMV-seronegative. CDR3 in DNA: TGCGCCAGCAGACCAGGGTTAAGGTCGAGTTCTGATACGCAGTATTTT. It codes for CASRPGLRSSSDTQYF. Using reference TRBV5-1 and TRBJ2-3 for the parts outside the CDR3, the full variable domain is KAGVTQTPRYLIKTRGQQVTLSCSPISGHRSVSWYQQTPGQGLQFLFEYFSETQRNKGNFPGRFSGRQFSNSRSEMNVSTLELGDSALYLCASRPGLRSSSDTQYFGPGTRLTVL.